This T cell receptor beta chain was sequenced in a study of blood T cell repertoires in COVID-19. The protocol was immunoSEQ multiplex PCR, while the TCRdb copy is restricted to in-frame clones and leaves out a portion. The sample has around 200,000 clones, under 85% seen once. Seattle patients were enrolled during active infection and followed longitudinally. Trimming at V came to 6 bases and at J to 2 bases, leaving 3 bases not matched to a gene. Germline V lookup: CDR1 MNHEY, CDR2 SMNVEV (reference sequence). The length of the CDR3 is 13 residues. This sequence originates from a woman aged 25-40 years with COVID-19, enrolled during active disease. The chain is built from TRBV27 and TRBJ1-1; 7 bases line up with TRBD1. The sequenced sample was peripheral blood. CDR3 nucleotides: TGTGCCAGCAGGACAGGGATAAACACTGAAGCTTTCTTT. It codes for CASRTGINTEAFF.